This TCR beta chain was sequenced for a study of blood T cell repertoires in COVID-19. Study overall: The United States, Italy and Spain supplied acute and convalescent COVID-19 samples.

Measured with immunoSEQ multiplex PCR; TCRdb has only the in-frame clones, and not every one. The data contain roughly 190,000 clones, approximately 88% of them singletons. All enrollees were roughly 18 to 95 years old and from about two dozen US areas. Cohorts were determined from participant-reported clinical history. Two consecutive negative NP/OP PCR tests, clearance, or resolved symptoms defined Cohort 3 recovery. The germline V gene encodes CDR1 SGDLS and CDR2 YYNGEE. Trimming stripped 1 base from V and 4 bases from J, with 15 bases between. The length of the CDR3 is 16 residues. The receptor comes from a woman younger than 45 who had recovered from COVID-19. The chain carries TRBV9 and TRBJ2-1; a possible D gene is TRBD2 (6 bases). The source material was PBMCs or T cells enriched from blood (not recorded which). Here the CDR3 DNA reads TGTGCCAGCAGCGTAAAGGTCATTAGCGGTTACAATGAGCAGTTCTTC. Encoded protein: CASSVKVISGYNEQFF.